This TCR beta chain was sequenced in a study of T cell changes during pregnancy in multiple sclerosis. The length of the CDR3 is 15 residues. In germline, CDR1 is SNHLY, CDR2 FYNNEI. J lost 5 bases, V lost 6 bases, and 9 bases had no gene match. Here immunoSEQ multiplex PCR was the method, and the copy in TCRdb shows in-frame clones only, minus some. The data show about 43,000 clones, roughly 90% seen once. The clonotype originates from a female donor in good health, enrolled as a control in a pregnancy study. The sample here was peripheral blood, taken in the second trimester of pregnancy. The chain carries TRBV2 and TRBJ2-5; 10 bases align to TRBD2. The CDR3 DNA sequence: TGTGCCAGCAGCGCGTCACTAGCGGGGTACGAGACCCAGTACTTC. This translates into CASSASLAGYETQYF.